This paragraph covers one T cell receptor (beta chain) sequence. Germline V gives CDR1 ENHRY, CDR2 SYGVKD. This CDR3 region has 14 residues. V was pared by 6 bases and J by 6 bases, with 8 bases of the junction left unmatched. Sequencing used immunoSEQ multiplex PCR; TCRdb keeps in-frame clones, though not all of them. The profile shows tens of thousands of clones, approximately 91% of them singletons. This specimen belongs to a study of T cell changes during pregnancy in multiple sclerosis. This specimen consisted of peripheral blood, obtained in the third trimester of pregnancy. The clonotype originates from a female donor with multiple sclerosis, enrolled in a pregnancy study. The chain recombines TRBV10-3 with TRBJ1-2; 9 nucleotides agree with TRBD1. CDR3 protein: CAIRRDRARDGYTF. The CDR3 DNA sequence: TGTGCCATCAGGAGGGACAGGGCAAGGGATGGCTACACCTTC.